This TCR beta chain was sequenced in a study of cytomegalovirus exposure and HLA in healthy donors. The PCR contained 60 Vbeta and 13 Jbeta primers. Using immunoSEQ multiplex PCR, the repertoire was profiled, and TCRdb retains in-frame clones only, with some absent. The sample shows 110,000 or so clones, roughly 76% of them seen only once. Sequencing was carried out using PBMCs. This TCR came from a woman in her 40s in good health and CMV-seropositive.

CDR3 sequence (DNA): TGTGCCTTGGCTGACGGGACAGAAGAGACCCAGTACTTC. Translating it yields CALADGTEETQYF. V is TRBV30 and J is TRBJ2-5; 7 bases fit TRBD1. Trimming at V came to 7 bases and at J to 3 bases, leaving 8 bases not matched to a gene. Germline loops: CDR1 GTSNPN, CDR2 SVGIG (reference sequence). CDR3 length equals 13 residues.